This T cell receptor (beta chain) was retrieved from a study of T cells in Graves' hyperthyroidism and ophthalmopathy. Germline CDR1 and CDR2: LNHDA and SQIVND (reference sequence). CDR3 length equals 13 residues. V shed 8 bases and J 5 bases; nucleotides not matched to a gene: 0. In its sample, this clonotype was seen many times. Its antigen is not known. Researchers amplified the TCR beta CDR3 regions from RNA transcripts. The HTBI primer set served for first-round RT-PCR of the TCR CDR3. TCRdb re-called the multiplex PCR reads with MiXCR, one entry per CDR3 protein. The table includes 650,000 to 800,000 distinct CDR3 sequences, about 45% detected once. General study results and limits: Ophthalmopathy could be told apart from stable hyperthyroidism with a 13 V-J model. Among thyroid clonotypes expanded above 0.001, most also appeared in blood.

Uncontrolled infection, other autoimmune disease, pregnancy or lactation barred patients from enrollment. Clinical symptoms, serum thyroxine, TRAb, thyroid ultrasound and orbital computed tomography established diagnosis. Sequenced input: peripheral blood or thyroid tissue (not recorded which). The sequence derives from an adult man with Graves' disease, either hyperthyroidism or ophthalmopathy (not recorded which). This chain joins TRBV19 and TRBJ1-6, with 10 bases that match TRBD1. The CDR3 loop is CASGTGDNSPLHF. The CDR3 DNA is TGTGCCAGTGGGACAGGGGATAATTCACCCCTCCACTTT.